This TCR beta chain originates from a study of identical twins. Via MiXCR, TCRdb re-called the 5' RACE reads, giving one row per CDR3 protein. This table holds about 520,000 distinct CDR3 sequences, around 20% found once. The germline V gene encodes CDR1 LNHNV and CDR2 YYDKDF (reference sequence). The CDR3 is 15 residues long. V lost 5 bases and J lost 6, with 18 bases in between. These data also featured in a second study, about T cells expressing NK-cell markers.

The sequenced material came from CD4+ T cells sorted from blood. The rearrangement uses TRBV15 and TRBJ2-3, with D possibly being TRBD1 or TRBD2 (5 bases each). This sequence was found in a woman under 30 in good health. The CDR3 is CATSDPGRLFDTQYF. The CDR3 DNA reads TGTGCCACCAGCGACCCGGGACGCCTGTTTGATACGCAGTATTTT.